This T cell receptor (beta chain) was sequenced in a study of graft-versus-host responses after intestinal transplantation. Study details: All recipients were transplanted with multivisceral, liver-intestinal, or isolated intestinal grafts. Every recipient underwent anti-thymocyte globulin induction, then tacrolimus and steroids for roughly three years.

The protocol was immunoSEQ multiplex PCR, while the TCRdb copy is restricted to in-frame clones and leaves out a portion. The table has about 50,000 clones, about four fifths seen once. Turning to this clone: As yet, its antigen is unknown.

With 0 bases clipped from V and 5 bases from J, the junction kept 3 bases outside the gene matches. CDR1 MNHEY and CDR2 SVGAGI come from the germline V gene. The CDR3 has 16 amino acids. General study findings and limits: Allografts carried high graft-versus-host to host-versus-graft clonal ratios in patients having graft-donor T cell macrochimerism. GvH clones were identified in recipient marrow, with some first appearing in ileum or blood.

This clonotype was obtained from a human donor who was the organ donor for an intestinal transplant. The source material was unstimulated CD4+ T cells sorted from spleen or lymph node cells, sampled before transplant. The V gene is TRBV6-5, the J gene TRBJ2-1; 11 positions match TRBD2. The chain's CDR3 is CASSYSLAGGHNEQFF. CDR3 sequence (DNA): TGTGCCAGCAGTTACTCGCTAGCGGGGGGCCACAATGAGCAGTTCTTC.